The 27 T cell receptor beta chains presented below share a single source sample, sequenced in a study of T cell responses to AZD1222 COVID-19 vaccine (dated by TCRdb to about 2021). Library method: the immunoSEQ multiplex PCR assay. As stored in TCRdb, this immuneACCESS dataset retains in-frame rearrangements with V and J assigned. A fraction of the clones does not appear; measured against another copy, unresolved V genes explain less than half of the discrepancy, and the remainder lacks a known reason. The sample table records roughly 140,000 clones; about 93% of these occur just once. The ten largest clones represent approximately 5% of the sample. The time point label corresponds to: baseline before first vaccination. Sequenced material: peripheral blood, taken on day 0 of AZD1222 vaccination. The receptors originated from an adult in good health.

This clone turned up a few times. The J gene is TRBJ1-1, the V gene TRBV5-1; D call uncertain. Germline assignment: CDR1 SGHRS and CDR2 YFSETQ. The CDR3 contains 13 residues. Trimming cost V 1 base and J 4 bases, with 8 bases left between them. The CDR3 is CASSLTGPTEAFF. CDR3 coding DNA: TGCGCCAGCAGCTTGACCGGGCCCACTGAAGCTTTCTTT.

The chain uses TRBV28 and TRBJ1-2; no reliable D call. CDR3 length: 13 amino acids. V was shortened by 3 bases and J by 3 bases, with 8 bases between the two germline ends. Germline V gene lookup returns CDR1 MDHEN and CDR2 SYDVKM. The CDR3 protein is CASSFFSYYGYTF. The CDR3 DNA is TGTGCCAGCAGTTTTTTCTCCTACTATGGCTACACCTTC.

This chain links TRBV18 with TRBJ2-1, with D perhaps matching TRBD2 (5 bases). This CDR3 has 17 amino acids. Germline V gives CDR1 KGHSH, CDR2 LQKENI. The V and J ends lost 2 bases and 4 bases respectively, with 18 bases between them. The CDR3 DNA is TGTGCCAGCTCACCAGGAAAGCGGAAGAACTCTTACAATGAGCAGTTCTTC. It yields the protein CASSPGKRKNSYNEQFF. Full variable domain (outside the CDR3, taken from reference TRBV18 and TRBJ2-1): NAGVMQNPRHLVRRRGQEARLRCSPMKGHSHVYWYRQLPEEGLKFMVYLQKENIIDESGMPKERFSAEFPKEGPSILRIQQVVRGDSAAYFCASSPGKRKNSYNEQFFGPGTRLTVL.

V and J are TRBV7-2 and TRBJ2-5; 7 bases are shared with TRBD2. Trimming removed 0 bases from V and 6 bases from J; junction bases left unmatched: 7. The germline V gene has CDR1 SGHTA and CDR2 FQGNSA. The CDR3 consists of 15 residues. The CDR3 bases are TGTGCCAGCAGCTTAGCGGGCGGGAGTCTGAAGACCCAGTACTTC. Amino acids: CASSLAGGSLKTQYF.

The chain employs TRBV7-6 and TRBJ1-5; 7 nucleotides match TRBD1. CDR1 SGHVS and CDR2 FNYEAQ come from the germline V gene. V shed 5 bases, J shed 1 base, and the junction held 2 bases outside the gene matches. CDR3 length: 14 amino acids. Written as DNA, the CDR3 is TGTGCCAGCAGCCGACAGGGCAGCAATCAGCCCCAGCATTTT. Its protein is CASSRQGSNQPQHF. Based on the CDR3 plus reference TRBV7-6 and TRBJ1-5, the full variable domain is GAGVSQSPRYKVTKRGQDVALRCDPISGHVSLYWYRQALGQGPEFLTYFNYEAQQDKSGLPNDRFSAERPEGSISTLTIQRTEQRDSAMYRCASSRQGSNQPQHFGDGTRLSIL.

This clone occurred once. The chain has TRBV5-4 and TRBJ1-1; D perhaps matches TRBD1 (6 bases). Germline CDR1 is SGHNT and CDR2 is YYREEE (reference sequence). There are 15 residues in the CDR3. V was trimmed by 2 bases and J by 2 bases, leaving 13 bases between them. The CDR3 sequence is CASSFPLGGNTEAFF. CDR3 DNA sequence: TGTGCCAGCAGCTTTCCATTAGGGGGAAACACTGAAGCTTTCTTT.

The J gene is TRBJ1-1, the V gene TRBV28; D may be TRBD1 (5 bases). CDR1 and CDR2 from the germline V gene are MDHEN and SYDVKM. The CDR3 length is 15 residues. Trimming removed 5 bases from V and 1 base from J, with 14 bases in between. CDR3 sequence (DNA): TGTGCCAGCAGTCCGTTTGACAGTACGAACACTGAAGCTTTCTTT. Its translation is CASSPFDSTNTEAFF. The variable domain in full, completed from reference TRBV28 and TRBJ1-1, reads DVKVTQSSRYLVKRTGEKVFLECVQDMDHENMFWYRQDPGLGLRLIYFSYDVKMKEKGDIPEGYSVSREKKERFSLILESASTNQTSMYLCASSPFDSTNTEAFFGQGTRLTVV.

The J gene is TRBJ2-2, the V gene TRBV7-2; D not certain. In germline, CDR1 is SGHTA, CDR2 FQGNSA. The V and J ends lost 5 bases and 5 bases respectively, with 12 bases between them. The CDR3 covers 14 residues. The CDR3 reads CASSRLGWTGELFF. Written as DNA, the CDR3 is TGTGCCAGCAGCCGCCTGGGTTGGACCGGGGAGCTGTTTTTT.

This chain joins TRBV5-1 and TRBJ2-7; 11 nucleotides align to TRBD2. CDR1 is SGHRS, CDR2 YFSETQ, per germline. The V gene end was trimmed by 4 bases and the J gene end by 3 bases; junction bases not matched to a gene: 3. This CDR3 spans 14 amino acids. The CDR3 DNA reads as TGCGCCAGCAGCCTCGGGACTAGCGGCTACGAGCAGTACTTC. Protein sequence: CASSLGTSGYEQYF.

The J gene is TRBJ2-7, the V gene TRBV4-3; TRBD1 agrees at 7 bases. The junction had 3 bases not matched to a gene; V was cut back by 1 base and J by 3 bases. The CDR3 length is 14 residues. Looked up from germline, CDR1 is LGHNA and CDR2 is YSLEER. CDR3 amino acids: CASSQGAGGYEQYF. The CDR3 coding sequence is TGCGCCAGCAGCCAAGGTGCAGGGGGCTACGAGCAGTACTTC.

The genes are TRBV6-5 and TRBJ2-4; no firm D call. The CDR3 is made up of 14 amino acids. The germline V gene encodes CDR1 MNHEY and CDR2 SVGAGI. The V end lost 4 bases, the J end lost 1 base, and 8 bases lay between the germline ends. The CDR3 region is CASSSSGAKNIQYF. DNA of the CDR3: TGTGCCAGCAGTTCCTCCGGGGCCAAAAACATTCAGTACTTC.

The chain uses TRBV4-2 and TRBJ1-2; D uncertain. The CDR3 loop spans 14 amino acids. Trimming took off 1 base at V and 4 bases at J, with 10 bases between the two ends. CDR1 is LGHNA and CDR2 is YNFKEQ in the germline V gene. The CDR3 nucleotides are TGTGCCAGCAGCCAAGGGCAGGCGGTCTATGGCTACACCTTC. This translates into CASSQGQAVYGYTF.

This clone has only one observation. The chain combines TRBV5-8 with TRBJ1-5; no clear D gene. Per germline, CDR1 SGHTS and CDR2 YDEGEE. Trimming pared 0 bases from V and 0 bases from J, leaving 7 bases between. The CDR3 runs 15 residues. CDR3 in amino acids: CASSLGTHSNQPQHF. As DNA, the CDR3 is TGTGCCAGCAGCTTGGGCACGCATAGCAATCAGCCCCAGCATTTT.

This clone was counted at least ten times. The chain carries TRBV11-2 and TRBJ2-3; no definite D call. From germline, CDR1 is SGHAT and CDR2 FQNNGV. Trimming took 6 bases from V and 5 from J, leaving 9 bases between them. The CDR3 has 12 residues. DNA for the CDR3: TGTGCCAGCAGGGGTCTAGGAGATACGCAGTATTTT. Protein product: CASRGLGDTQYF.

The gene calls are TRBV4-3 and TRBJ2-5; 9 nucleotides agree with TRBD2. Germline trimming cut 1 base from V and 0 bases from J; bases unmatched to any gene: 3. The CDR3 loop spans 16 amino acids. Germline V gene data show CDR1 as LGHNA and CDR2 as YSLEER. In DNA, the CDR3 is TGCGCCAGCAGCCAAGTGACTAGCGGACACCAAGAGACCCAGTACTTC. Residues: CASSQVTSGHQETQYF.

The chain carries TRBV29-1 and TRBJ1-5; the D gene is possibly TRBD1 (6 bases). Germline lookup yields CDR1 SQVTM and CDR2 ANQGSEA. This CDR3 spans 13 amino acids. Trimming shortened V by 4 bases and J by 4 bases, and 11 bases separated the two germline ends. The CDR3 DNA sequence: TGCAGCGTTGCCGGACAGTCAAATCAGCCCCAGCATTTT. Its translation is CSVAGQSNQPQHF. The full variable domain, completed using reference TRBV29-1 and TRBJ1-5, is SAVISQKPSRDICQRGTSLTIQCQVDSQVTMMFWYRQQPGQSLTLIATANQGSEATYESGFVIDKFPISRPNLTFSTLTVSNMSPEDSSIYLCSVAGQSNQPQHFGDGTRLSIL.

This chain joins TRBV7-9 and TRBJ2-5; TRBD2 is a possible D gene (6 bases). Trimming cost V 5 bases and J 5 bases, with 21 bases left between them. Germline V CDR1 and CDR2: SEHNR, FQNEAQ (reference sequence). The CDR3 contains 16 residues. The CDR3 loop is CASSPRITGVEETQYF. The CDR3 nucleotides read TGTGCCAGCAGCCCACGTATCACGGGGGTGGAGGAGACCCAGTACTTC.

The chain uses TRBV11-2 and TRBJ1-2; D is ambiguous. The germline V gene encodes CDR1 SGHAT and CDR2 FQNNGV. The ends were cut back, 0 bases at V and 4 bases at J, with 6 bases in the middle. The length of the CDR3 is 13 residues. CDR3 nucleotides: TGTGCCAGCAGCTTAGATATGTCCTATGGCTACACCTTC. This encodes CASSLDMSYGYTF. The variable domain in full, with the rest retrieved from reference TRBV11-2 and TRBJ1-2, is EAGVAQSPRYKIIEKRQSVAFWCNPISGHATLYWYQQILGQGPKLLIQFQNNGVVDDSQLPKDRFSAERLKGVDSTLKIQPAKLEDSAVYLCASSLDMSYGYTFGSGTRLTVV.

This clone has a single count. The chain recombines TRBV3-1 (or the pseudogene TRBV3-2) with TRBJ1-5, with 7 bases aligning to TRBD1. The CDR3 extends over 14 amino acids. Germline V lookup: CDR1 LGHDT, CDR2 YNNKEL (reference sequence). J gave up 3 bases and V 4 bases, and 3 bases lay outside the gene matches. The CDR3 loop is CASSLGTANQPQHF. The DNA for the CDR3 is TGTGCCAGCAGCCTAGGGACAGCCAATCAGCCCCAGCATTTT.

The rearrangement uses TRBV5-5 and TRBJ1-3; D might be TRBD1 (5 bases). The V gene's germline CDR1 is SGHKS and CDR2 YYEKEE (reference sequence). Trimming removed 0 bases at V and 2 bases at J, with 9 bases between. The length of the CDR3 is 15 residues. CDR3 coding DNA: TGTGCCAGCAGCTTGGGGGCAGGGACTGGAAACACCATATATTTT. It codes for CASSLGAGTGNTIYF.

In its sample, this clone was seen once. This chain connects TRBV7-2 to TRBJ2-7, with D perhaps assigned TRBD1 or TRBD2 (5 bases each). CDR1 SGHTA and CDR2 FQGNSA come from the germline V gene. CDR3 length: 14 amino acids. Deletions cut 5 bases from V and 6 bases from J, with 17 bases between. The CDR3 spells CASSPGVGRVEQYF. DNA for the CDR3: TGTGCCAGCAGCCCTGGAGTGGGGCGGGTCGAGCAGTACTTC. Variable domain in full (rest from reference TRBV7-2 and TRBJ2-7): GAGVSQSPSNKVTEKGKDVELRCDPISGHTALYWYRQSLGQGLEFLIYFQGNSAPDKSGLPSDRFSAERTGGSVSTLTIQRTQQEDSAVYLCASSPGVGRVEQYFGPGTRLTVT.

The J gene is TRBJ2-7, the V gene TRBV10-3; 10 bases map to TRBD1. The ends lost 11 bases at V and 7 bases at J; junction bases unmatched: 11. CDR1 and CDR2 (germline): ENHRY, SYGVKD. The CDR3 contains 13 residues. The CDR3 bases are TGTGCCGTCGCCGGGACAGGGGTGAGGGAGCAGTACTTC. Translated: CAVAGTGVREQYF.

The chain carries TRBV19 and TRBJ2-5, with D hard to call. The germline gives CDR1 LNHDA, CDR2 SQIVND (reference sequence). Trimming pared 6 bases from V and 2 bases from J, leaving 13 bases between. This CDR3 comprises 14 residues. The CDR3 loop reads CASSPGFGQETQYF. The CDR3 DNA follows: TGTGCCAGTAGCCCCGGGTTCGGGCAAGAGACCCAGTACTTC. Looking up the rest from reference TRBV19 and TRBJ2-5 gives the full variable domain: DGGITQSPKYLFRKEGQNVTLSCEQNLNHDAMYWYRQDPGQGLRLIYYSQIVNDFQKGDIAEGYSVSREKKESFPLTVTSAQKNPTAFYLCASSPGFGQETQYFGPGTRLLVL.

The rearrangement links TRBV28 to TRBJ2-5, with D maybe TRBD2 (6 bases). This CDR3 is built from 14 residues. V lost 8 bases and J 5 bases, leaving 18 bases between the germline ends. CDR1 and CDR2 (germline): MDHEN, SYDVKM. CDR3 residues: CASQALAGRETQYF. CDR3 nucleotides: TGTGCCAGCCAAGCCCTGGCGGGGCGGGAGACCCAGTACTTC.

V and J are TRBV30 and TRBJ1-4, with D hard to call. The V gene's germline CDR1 is GTSNPN and CDR2 SVGIG (reference sequence). Trimming pared 2 bases from V and 5 bases from J, leaving 12 bases between. This CDR3 spans 14 amino acids. CDR3 DNA: TGTGCCTGGAGTCGATTGGGTGAAAATGAAAAACTGTTTTTT. Translating it yields CAWSRLGENEKLFF.

The chain uses TRBV6-2 or TRBV6-3 and TRBJ2-7; TRBD1 agrees at 9 bases. V lost 5 bases to trimming and J lost 3 bases; unmatched junction nucleotides: 11. This CDR3 has 16 residues. CDR1 is MNHEY, CDR2 SVGEGT, per germline. The CDR3 is CASSARPGQGYYEQYF. Written as DNA, the CDR3 is TGTGCCAGCAGTGCCCGACCGGGACAGGGTTACTACGAGCAGTACTTC.

The chain combines TRBV7-3 with TRBJ2-3; TRBD2 matches 7 bases. Germline CDR1 and CDR2: SGHTA and FQGTGA. The CDR3 sequence is 15 residues long. Trimming at V came to 8 bases and at J to 2 bases, leaving 10 bases not matched to a gene. The chain's CDR3 is CASAWGGGTTDTQYF. Here the CDR3 DNA reads TGTGCCAGCGCTTGGGGCGGGGGAACCACAGATACGCAGTATTTT.